These 3 T cell receptor beta chains came from one sample sequenced in a study of cytomegalovirus exposure and HLA in healthy donors. The PCR made use of 60 Vbeta and 13 Jbeta primers. Profiled with immunoSEQ multiplex PCR; TCRdb holds only in-frame clones, not every one. The sample includes about 80,000 clones, approximately 62% of them seen just once. Sequencing used PBMCs. These TCRs come from a male donor in good health and CMV-seropositive.

V and J are TRBV7-8 and TRBJ2-7; 9 bases are shared with TRBD2. With 4 bases clipped from V and 0 bases from J, the junction kept 13 bases outside the gene matches. The CDR3 length is 18 residues. CDR1 and CDR2 (germline): SGHVS, FQNEAQ. This chain's CDR3 is CASSSGGLAGRSSYEQYF. The CDR3 bases are TGTGCCAGCAGCTCCGGGGGGCTAGCGGGGAGGAGCTCCTACGAGCAGTACTTC.

The J gene is TRBJ1-5, the V gene TRBV5-5; D not resolved. V was cut by 2 bases and J by 3 bases, with 15 bases left in between. Germline V gene sequence: CDR1 SGHKS, CDR2 YYEKEE (reference sequence). The CDR3 covers 16 residues. The CDR3 DNA sequence: TGTGCCAGCAGCTTATACCCCGGCGGAAACAATCAGCCCCAGCATTTT. Translating it yields CASSLYPGGNNQPQHF. Using reference TRBV5-5 and TRBJ1-5 for the parts outside the CDR3, the full variable domain is DAGVTQSPTHLIKTRGQQVTLRCSPISGHKSVSWYQQVLGQGPQFIFQYYEKEERGRGNFPDRFSARQFPNYSSELNVNALLLGDSALYLCASSLYPGGNNQPQHFGDGTRLSIL.

The gene calls are TRBV5-1 and TRBJ2-6; TRBD2 might be the D (5 bases). Germline loops: CDR1 SGHRS, CDR2 YFSETQ. This CDR3 has 14 residues. Trimming cost V 6 bases and J 2 bases, with 9 bases left between them. CDR3 region: CASKEGTGANVLTF. The CDR3 DNA sequence: TGCGCCAGCAAAGAGGGAACTGGGGCCAACGTCCTGACTTTC.